These T cell receptor beta chains were read from a single sample in a study of identical twins. From the 5' RACE reads, TCRdb called clonotypes with MiXCR, one entry per CDR3 protein. The repertoire holds 450,000 or so distinct CDR3 sequences, with around 20% as singletons. The sequenced sample was naive T cells sorted from blood. The receptors were sampled from a man aged 50 to 59 in good health. The CDR3 runs from the conserved cysteine through the conserved F or W. A D gene is named only where the DNA matches it firmly. Clone size is stated in some rows and not others, as once, few, many or a class when expanded.

j_call: TRBJ2-1; cdr3_length: 13; d_call: -; clone_size: many; v_call: TRBV9; cdr3_nt: TGTGCCAGCAGCACGGGACCCCACAATGAGCAGTTCTTC; cdr3_aa: CASSTGPHNEQFF
j_call: TRBJ2-3; cdr3_length: 15; d_call: -; clone_size: few; v_call: TRBV7-8; cdr3_nt: TGTGCCAGCAGCTCTGCGCGGGGGCACACAGATACGCAGTATTTT; cdr3_aa: CASSSARGHTDTQYF
j_call: TRBJ2-2; cdr3_length: 16; d_call: TRBD1; clone_size: many; v_call: TRBV27; cdr3_nt: TGTGCCAGCAGTTTAGTCGGGACAGGTGGACCCGGGGAGCTGTTTTTT; cdr3_aa: CASSLVGTGGPGELFF
j_call: TRBJ2-1; cdr3_length: 14; d_call: TRBD2; clone_size: -; v_call: TRBV20-1; cdr3_nt: TGCAGTGCTAGAGATCGGACTAGCGCCGACTCATGGTTCTTC; cdr3_aa: CSARDRTSADSWFF
j_call: TRBJ2-2; cdr3_length: 17; d_call: TRBD2; clone_size: few; v_call: TRBV27; cdr3_nt: TGTGCCAGCAGTCCGACTAGCGGGAGGAGGGACACCGGGGAGCTGTTTTTT; cdr3_aa: CASSPTSGRRDTGELFF
j_call: TRBJ1-4; cdr3_length: 16; d_call: TRBD1; clone_size: many; v_call: TRBV5-1; cdr3_nt: TGCGCCAGCAGCTTGGGGGACAGAGCAACTAATGAAAAACTGTTTTTT; cdr3_aa: CASSLGDRATNEKLFF
j_call: TRBJ2-1; cdr3_length: 12; d_call: -; clone_size: few; v_call: TRBV20-1; cdr3_nt: TGCAGTGCTAGCCTTGGGGTCAATGAGCAGTTCTTC; cdr3_aa: CSASLGVNEQFF
j_call: TRBJ2-6; cdr3_length: 16; d_call: TRBD2; clone_size: many; v_call: TRBV12-3/TRBV12-4; cdr3_nt: TGTGCCAGCAGTCCCGGACTAGCGGCTGGGGCCAACGTCCTGACTTTC; cdr3_aa: CASSPGLAAGANVLTF
j_call: TRBJ2-5; cdr3_length: 16; d_call: TRBD2; clone_size: many; v_call: TRBV4-2; cdr3_nt: TGTGCCAGCAGCCAAGATCCGAGCGGGGGATTGGAGACCCAGTACTTC; cdr3_aa: CASSQDPSGGLETQYF
j_call: TRBJ2-7; cdr3_length: 15; d_call: -; clone_size: -; v_call: TRBV20-1; cdr3_nt: TGCAGTGCAATAAACCGGGACGGAGTCTCCTACGAGCAGTACTTC; cdr3_aa: CSAINRDGVSYEQYF
j_call: TRBJ2-7; cdr3_length: 16; d_call: TRBD2; clone_size: many; v_call: TRBV4-3; cdr3_nt: TGCGCCAGCAGCCAGGGCCTTAGCGGGAGCGGATACGAGCAGTACTTC; cdr3_aa: CASSQGLSGSGYEQYF
j_call: TRBJ2-1; cdr3_length: 16; d_call: TRBD2; clone_size: -; v_call: TRBV7-9; cdr3_nt: TGTGCCAGCAGCTCCTCCGGGACTAGCACCTACAATGAGCAGTTCTTC; cdr3_aa: CASSSSGTSTYNEQFF
j_call: TRBJ2-6; cdr3_length: 17; d_call: TRBD1; clone_size: few; v_call: TRBV6-5; cdr3_nt: TGTGCCAGCAGTTACTGGACAGGCCTCTCTGGGGCCAACGTCCTGACTTTC; cdr3_aa: CASSYWTGLSGANVLTF
j_call: TRBJ2-7; cdr3_length: 14; d_call: TRBD2; clone_size: many; v_call: TRBV5-5; cdr3_nt: TGTGCCAGCAGCTTTTTTCTAGCGGGGGGTGAGCAGTACTTC; cdr3_aa: CASSFFLAGGEQYF
j_call: TRBJ2-7; cdr3_length: 13; d_call: -; clone_size: many; v_call: TRBV6-6; cdr3_nt: TGTGCCAGCAGGCCCGGGACCACCTACGAGCAGTACTTC; cdr3_aa: CASRPGTTYEQYF
j_call: TRBJ1-1; cdr3_length: 15; d_call: -; clone_size: few; v_call: TRBV4-1; cdr3_nt: TGCGCCAGCAGCCAAGATCGGGTAGGCACCTCGAAGGCTTTCTTT; cdr3_aa: CASSQDRVGTSKAFF
j_call: TRBJ1-1; cdr3_length: 13; d_call: TRBD1; clone_size: few; v_call: TRBV7-9; cdr3_nt: TGTGCCAGCAGCTTAACGACAGGGAGAGGGGCTTTCTTT; cdr3_aa: CASSLTTGRGAFF
j_call: TRBJ2-7; cdr3_length: 15; d_call: -; clone_size: many; v_call: TRBV10-3; cdr3_nt: TGTGCCATCAGTGAGAGTTTGGCCAGAGGTTACGAGCAGTACTTC; cdr3_aa: CAISESLARGYEQYF
j_call: TRBJ2-7; cdr3_length: 16; d_call: TRBD1; clone_size: -; v_call: TRBV6-2/TRBV6-3; cdr3_nt: TGTGCCAGCAGCAAAGCCGGGACAGGGGGGGTTTACGAGCAGTACTTC; cdr3_aa: CASSKAGTGGVYEQYF
j_call: TRBJ2-2; cdr3_length: 15; d_call: TRBD2; clone_size: -; v_call: TRBV6-5; cdr3_nt: TGTGCCAGCAGTTACGGGCTAGCGGGAGCCGGGGAGCTGTTTTTT; cdr3_aa: CASSYGLAGAGELFF
j_call: TRBJ2-1; cdr3_length: 14; d_call: -; clone_size: few; v_call: TRBV20-1; cdr3_nt: TGCAGTGCCCCGGCGGCTGGGAAGGACAATGAGCAGTTCTTC; cdr3_aa: CSAPAAGKDNEQFF
j_call: TRBJ2-3; cdr3_length: 16; d_call: TRBD1; clone_size: many; v_call: TRBV27; cdr3_nt: TGTGCCAGCACCGTTTGGGGGACAGGGGGCACAGATACGCAGTATTTT; cdr3_aa: CASTVWGTGGTDTQYF
j_call: TRBJ1-6; cdr3_length: 14; d_call: TRBD1; clone_size: -; v_call: TRBV5-5; cdr3_nt: TGTGCCAGCAGCTTACAGGGGTTTGATTCACCCCTCCACTTT; cdr3_aa: CASSLQGFDSPLHF
j_call: TRBJ2-1; cdr3_length: 13; d_call: -; clone_size: few; v_call: TRBV7-2; cdr3_nt: TGTGCCTCCAAAGCAGCAGCGATCAATGAGCAGTTCTTC; cdr3_aa: CASKAAAINEQFF
j_call: TRBJ1-5; cdr3_length: 15; d_call: -; clone_size: -; v_call: TRBV7-8; cdr3_nt: TGTGCCAGCAGCTTATCTTCGGGGAGCAATCAGCCCCAGCATTTT; cdr3_aa: CASSLSSGSNQPQHF
j_call: TRBJ1-4; cdr3_length: 14; d_call: -; clone_size: few; v_call: TRBV4-3; cdr3_nt: TGCGCCAGCAGCCCTCAGGGTAGGGGCGAAAAACTGTTTTTT; cdr3_aa: CASSPQGRGEKLFF
j_call: TRBJ2-1; cdr3_length: 13; d_call: -; clone_size: -; v_call: TRBV10-3; cdr3_nt: TGTGCCATCAGTGAGCCGCTCCTGGATGAGCAGTTCTTC; cdr3_aa: CAISEPLLDEQFF
j_call: TRBJ1-1; cdr3_length: 12; d_call: -; clone_size: few; v_call: TRBV19; cdr3_nt: TGTGCCAGTGCACAGGGTGACACTGAAGCTTTCTTT; cdr3_aa: CASAQGDTEAFF
j_call: TRBJ2-5; cdr3_length: 16; d_call: TRBD2; clone_size: many; v_call: TRBV20-1; cdr3_nt: TGCAGTGCTAGAGTTGGTTCTAGCGGTGTACAAGAGACCCAGTACTTC; cdr3_aa: CSARVGSSGVQETQYF
j_call: TRBJ2-7; cdr3_length: 14; d_call: -; clone_size: few; v_call: TRBV5-1; cdr3_nt: TGCGCCAGCAGCTTGGGCAGGGACTTTGGCGAGCAGTACTTC; cdr3_aa: CASSLGRDFGEQYF
j_call: TRBJ2-1; cdr3_length: 18; d_call: TRBD2; clone_size: -; v_call: TRBV12-3/TRBV12-4; cdr3_nt: TGTGCCAGCAGTTTGGGGCGGGGGGGCCTCGTAGGACATGGTGAGCAGTTCTTC; cdr3_aa: CASSLGRGGLVGHGEQFF
j_call: TRBJ2-3; cdr3_length: 14; d_call: -; clone_size: few; v_call: TRBV5-1; cdr3_nt: TGCGCCAGCAGCTTGACAGCTGCCACAGATACGCAGTATTTT; cdr3_aa: CASSLTAATDTQYF
j_call: TRBJ1-2; cdr3_length: 11; d_call: -; clone_size: few; v_call: TRBV20-1; cdr3_nt: TGCAGTGCTAGTCCTGTTTATGGCTACACCTTC; cdr3_aa: CSASPVYGYTF
j_call: TRBJ2-7; cdr3_length: 14; d_call: -; clone_size: -; v_call: TRBV5-1; cdr3_nt: TGCGCCAGCAGCTTGAGCAGGGTTTCCTACGAGCAGTACTTC; cdr3_aa: CASSLSRVSYEQYF
j_call: TRBJ2-7; cdr3_length: 14; d_call: -; clone_size: -; v_call: TRBV20-1; cdr3_nt: TGCAGTGCTAGAGCTCTCCTCAACAACTACGAGCAGTACTTC; cdr3_aa: CSARALLNNYEQYF
j_call: TRBJ2-1; cdr3_length: 13; d_call: -; clone_size: many; v_call: TRBV20-1; cdr3_nt: TGCAGTGCTGGCGGACTTGCTTGGGGTGAGCAGTTCTTC; cdr3_aa: CSAGGLAWGEQFF
j_call: TRBJ2-2; cdr3_length: 14; d_call: -; clone_size: few; v_call: TRBV20-1; cdr3_nt: TGCAGTGCTAGAGTGCGGAGTCGGACCGGGGAGCTGTTTTTT; cdr3_aa: CSARVRSRTGELFF
j_call: TRBJ2-3; cdr3_length: 16; d_call: TRBD2; clone_size: many; v_call: TRBV6-5; cdr3_nt: TGTGCCAGCAGTTACACTAGCGGGGACCACACAGATACGCAGTATTTT; cdr3_aa: CASSYTSGDHTDTQYF
j_call: TRBJ2-5; cdr3_length: 15; d_call: TRBD2; clone_size: -; v_call: TRBV29-1; cdr3_nt: TGCAGCGTTGGAGTGGGGACTAGCAGACAAGAGACCCAGTACTTC; cdr3_aa: CSVGVGTSRQETQYF
j_call: TRBJ2-2; cdr3_length: 15; d_call: -; clone_size: few; v_call: TRBV5-1; cdr3_nt: TGCGCCAGCAGCTTGGATCGCTCCCAGCCTGGGGAGCTGTTTTTT; cdr3_aa: CASSLDRSQPGELFF
j_call: TRBJ2-7; cdr3_length: 15; d_call: -; clone_size: many; v_call: TRBV5-1; cdr3_nt: TGCGCCAGCAGCACCCTCGCAGACCTCTCCTACGAGCAGTACTTC; cdr3_aa: CASSTLADLSYEQYF
j_call: TRBJ2-7; cdr3_length: 10; d_call: -; clone_size: many; v_call: TRBV5-1; cdr3_nt: TGCGCCAGCAGCGTTTACGAGCAGTACTTC; cdr3_aa: CASSVYEQYF
j_call: TRBJ2-3; cdr3_length: 14; d_call: -; clone_size: few; v_call: TRBV5-1; cdr3_nt: TGCGCCAGCAGGTTGGCGGGGCCCGCAGATACGCAGTATTTT; cdr3_aa: CASRLAGPADTQYF
j_call: TRBJ2-5; cdr3_length: 13; d_call: -; clone_size: few; v_call: TRBV7-9; cdr3_nt: TGTGCCAGCAGCTTATTGGAGGAAGAGACCCAGTACTTC; cdr3_aa: CASSLLEEETQYF
j_call: TRBJ2-5; cdr3_length: 14; d_call: -; clone_size: many; v_call: TRBV20-1; cdr3_nt: TGCAGTGCCCCGCTCCGTACAGGGAAGGAGACCCAGTACTTC; cdr3_aa: CSAPLRTGKETQYF
j_call: TRBJ1-1; cdr3_length: 14; d_call: -; clone_size: -; v_call: TRBV5-1; cdr3_nt: TGCGCCAGCAGCGTAGGACAGCTGAACACTGAAGCTTTCTTT; cdr3_aa: CASSVGQLNTEAFF
j_call: TRBJ2-7; cdr3_length: 14; d_call: TRBD2; clone_size: -; v_call: TRBV7-2; cdr3_nt: TGTGCCAGCAGCGGTCAGCGGGGGGGCTACGAGCAGTACTTC; cdr3_aa: CASSGQRGGYEQYF
j_call: TRBJ2-1; cdr3_length: 19; d_call: TRBD2; clone_size: many; v_call: TRBV20-1; cdr3_nt: TGCAGTGCTAGGGGTTTGGCGCGGGAGACCCAAAATTACTACAATGAGCAGTTCTTC; cdr3_aa: CSARGLARETQNYYNEQFF
j_call: TRBJ1-1; cdr3_length: 14; d_call: -; clone_size: few; v_call: TRBV20-1; cdr3_nt: TGCAGTGCTAGTCAAGGAGGAGGGGGGACTGAAGCTTTCTTT; cdr3_aa: CSASQGGGGTEAFF
j_call: TRBJ1-2; cdr3_length: 15; d_call: -; clone_size: -; v_call: TRBV4-1; cdr3_nt: TGCGCCAGCAGCCGGGAAGGGACGGGAAACTATGGCTACACCTTC; cdr3_aa: CASSREGTGNYGYTF
j_call: TRBJ2-5; cdr3_length: 13; d_call: -; clone_size: many; v_call: TRBV20-1; cdr3_nt: TGCAGTGCCTTACGCCAAACCGGAGAGACCCAGTACTTC; cdr3_aa: CSALRQTGETQYF
j_call: TRBJ1-5; cdr3_length: 15; d_call: -; clone_size: -; v_call: TRBV12-3/TRBV12-4; cdr3_nt: TGTGCCAGCAGCCTCGGGGGATCGGGCAATCAGCCCCAGCATTTT; cdr3_aa: CASSLGGSGNQPQHF
j_call: TRBJ1-1; cdr3_length: 14; d_call: -; clone_size: many; v_call: TRBV6-1; cdr3_nt: TGTGCCAGCAGCCTCAGGGGCGGTGGCACTGAAGCTTTCTTT; cdr3_aa: CASSLRGGGTEAFF
j_call: TRBJ2-1; cdr3_length: 15; d_call: -; clone_size: -; v_call: TRBV5-5; cdr3_nt: TGTGCCAGCAGTAAAATAGGGGCGGCCTCCAATGAGCAGTTCTTC; cdr3_aa: CASSKIGAASNEQFF
j_call: TRBJ1-1; cdr3_length: 14; d_call: -; clone_size: -; v_call: TRBV9; cdr3_nt: TGTGCCAGCAGCGTGTGGGGGACGAACACTGAAGCTTTCTTT; cdr3_aa: CASSVWGTNTEAFF
j_call: TRBJ2-7; cdr3_length: 15; d_call: -; clone_size: few; v_call: TRBV6-1; cdr3_nt: TGTGCCAGCGGGGGAATATCGGCTAGGTCCTACGAGCAGTACTTC; cdr3_aa: CASGGISARSYEQYF
j_call: TRBJ2-3; cdr3_length: 13; d_call: TRBD1; clone_size: few; v_call: TRBV20-1; cdr3_nt: TGCAGTGCTATAAACAGGGGGACAGATACGCAGTATTTT; cdr3_aa: CSAINRGTDTQYF
j_call: TRBJ1-6; cdr3_length: 15; d_call: -; clone_size: many; v_call: TRBV20-1; cdr3_nt: TGCAGTGCTAGAGCAGCAGGTTGGACGAATTCACCCCTCCACTTT; cdr3_aa: CSARAAGWTNSPLHF
j_call: TRBJ2-7; cdr3_length: 15; d_call: -; clone_size: few; v_call: TRBV28; cdr3_nt: TGTGCCAGCAGTTCGACAGGCCAAGGATACTACGAGCAGTACTTC; cdr3_aa: CASSSTGQGYYEQYF
j_call: TRBJ2-7; cdr3_length: 15; d_call: TRBD2; clone_size: -; v_call: TRBV6-5; cdr3_nt: TGTGCCAGCAGTTACCTCAGGACTAGCGGATACGAGCAGTACTTC; cdr3_aa: CASSYLRTSGYEQYF